Below, 29 T cell receptor beta chains from the same sample are listed, as sequenced in a study of CD8+CD57+ T cells in acquired aplastic anemia. Both TCR beta VDJ combination and CDR3 sequence profiling were carried out. Genomic DNA was the template for this profiling. Using its own MiXCR run on the reads, TCRdb lists one record per CDR3 protein. Of 180,000 or so distinct CDR3 sequences detected, roughly half appear once; the ten largest clones hold approximately 2.9%. The specimen sequenced was sorted CD4+, CD8+, or CD8+CD57+ T cells (not recorded which) from PBMCs. Source of these receptors: a human donor in good health.

This clonotype has at least ten counts. The chain combines TRBV20-1 with TRBJ2-3; 10 bases are shared with TRBD2. The length of the CDR3 is 17 residues. The J segment lost 1 base and the V segment lost 4 bases, leaving 11 bases of the junction unmatched. CDR1 is DFQATT, CDR2 SNEGSKA, per germline (reference sequence). The CDR3 DNA is TGCAGTGCTAAGCGGCTAGCGGGAGATTGGGGCACAGATACGCAGTATTTT. This sequence encodes CSAKRLAGDWGTDTQYF.

About this clonotype itself: At one boundary the junction diverges from the germline segment, which might be a read error. This chain links TRBV19 with TRBJ1-1, with a possible D match to TRBD1 (5 bases). The CDR3 runs to 12 residues. Germline CDR1 LNHDA, CDR2 SQIVND (reference sequence). For the CDR3, the DNA is TGTGCCAGTTCAGCTAGGGGCACTGTAGCTTTCTTT. Its protein product is CASSARGTVAFF.

This chain joins TRBV20-1 and TRBJ2-3, with D hard to call. The CDR3 spans 12 residues. Germline lookup yields CDR1 DFQATT and CDR2 SNEGSKA (reference sequence). Trimming took off 3 bases at V and 1 base at J, with 5 bases between the two ends. The CDR3, as DNA: TGCAGTGCTAGGTCCCGCACAGATACGCAGTATTTT. Amino acids: CSARSRTDTQYF.

The chain joins TRBV7-2 to TRBJ2-7; D is possibly TRBD2 (5 bases). The CDR3 is 11 amino acids. Trimming left V 5 bases short and J 12 bases short, with 14 bases between. Germline V CDR1 and CDR2: SGHTA, FQGNSA. CDR3 residues: CASSRRIKPYF. The CDR3 DNA follows: TGTGCCAGCAGCCGGAGGATCAAACCGTACTTC.

This clonotype appeared many times. The genes are TRBV6-5 and TRBJ2-5, with TRBD2 as a possible D gene (6 bases). Germline values: CDR1 MNHEY, CDR2 SVGAGI. There are 13 residues in the CDR3. Trimming stripped 10 bases from V and 7 bases from J, with 19 bases between. CDR3 in amino acids: CATTVTTSGTQYF. In DNA, the CDR3 is TGTGCCACCACCGTAACGACTAGTGGGACCCAGTACTTC.

This clonotype was recorded at least ten times. CDR3: CATSDPGRGGRTGELFF. The CDR3 region has the DNA TGTGCCACCAGTGACCCTGGACGAGGAGGCCGCACCGGGGAGCTGTTTTTT. J is TRBJ2-2 and V is TRBV24-1; D might be TRBD2 (5 bases). V lost 4 bases and J 4 bases, leaving 18 bases between the germline ends. This CDR3 is 17 amino acids long. Germline V lookup: CDR1 KGHDR, CDR2 SFDVKD.

For this clonotype: A read error may account for a junction end that differs from germline. V and J are TRBV19 and TRBJ1-5, with D perhaps matching TRBD1 (6 bases). CDR1 is LNHDA, CDR2 SQIVND, per germline (reference sequence). The CDR3 extends over 13 amino acids. Here the CDR3 reads CASLDRINQPQHF. The CDR3 coding sequence is TGTGCCAGTTTGGACAGAATCAATCAGCCGCAGCATTTT.

This clonotype has a count of ten or more. The V gene is TRBV3-1, the J gene TRBJ2-5; the D is unclear. Trimming removed 0 bases from V and 5 bases from J, with 13 bases in between. Per the germline V gene, CDR1 is LGHDT and CDR2 is YNNKEL (reference sequence). The CDR3 loop spans 15 amino acids. DNA of the CDR3: TGTGCCAGCAGCCAAGATAGGGCCAGGCAGGAGACCCAGTACTTC. This sequence encodes CASSQDRARQETQYF.

Ten or more counts support this clonotype. CDR3 nucleotides: TGTGCCACCAGTGATTGGGGGACTAGGAGCGGAGATACGCAGTATTTT. This sequence encodes CATSDWGTRSGDTQYF. The chain joins TRBV24-1 to TRBJ2-3; 8 bases map to TRBD2. J was trimmed by 5 bases and V by 2 bases; bases with no gene match: 8. CDR3 length: 16 amino acids. Germline V lookup: CDR1 KGHDR, CDR2 SFDVKD.

The sample holds a few counts of this clonotype. V gene TRBV11-3 combines with J gene TRBJ1-1; D ambiguous. Between the trimmed V and J ends, which lost 5 bases and 6 bases, there was a span of 13 bases. Per the germline V gene, CDR1 is SGHNT and CDR2 is YENEEA. The CDR3 sequence is 13 residues long. CDR3 bases: TGTGCCAGCAGCCCCGAGTGGGGTGCTGAAGCTTTCTTT. The encoded protein is CASSPEWGAEAFF.

The chain uses TRBV10-1 and TRBJ2-7; 9 nucleotides align to TRBD2. CDR1 and CDR2 from the germline V gene are WNHNN and SYGVQD (reference sequence). The CDR3 totals 14 residues. V shed 6 bases, J shed 5 bases, and the junction held 8 bases outside the gene matches. CDR3 in DNA: TGCGCCAGCAGGAAGGCGGGAGGGCCGCACGAGCAGTACTTC. It specifies CASRKAGGPHEQYF.

Regarding this clonotype: This sequence may be a read error, since a much larger clone differs from it by one base. V gene TRBV5-6 combines with J gene TRBJ1-1, with D maybe TRBD1 (5 bases). The CDR3 has 14 amino acids. The V and J ends lost 7 bases and 4 bases respectively, with 17 bases between them. Looked up from germline, CDR1 is SGHDT and CDR2 is YYEEEE. The CDR3 loop is CASAFVGRGTEAFF. DNA of the CDR3: TGTGCCAGCGCTTTTGTGGGGAGGGGCACTGAAGCTTTCTTT.

This clonotype was picked up a small number of times. The chain links TRBV10-3 to TRBJ2-2; no clear D gene. This CDR3 contains 13 residues. V was pared by 2 bases and J by 3 bases, with 4 bases between. Germline V gene lookup returns CDR1 ENHRY and CDR2 SYGVKD. The CDR3 loop is CAISEVDTGELFF. DNA of the CDR3: TGTGCCATCAGTGAGGTAGACACCGGGGAGCTGTTTTTT.

This clonotype was seen repeatedly, ten times or more. The chain uses TRBV7-9 and TRBJ2-7; no clear D gene. Germline V gene lookup returns CDR1 SEHNR and CDR2 FQNEAQ (reference sequence). V lost 5 bases, J lost 6 bases, and 8 bases lay in between. This CDR3 comprises 11 residues. The CDR3 DNA follows: TGTGCCAGCAGCCCCAGCATCGAGCAGTACTTC. It translates to CASSPSIEQYF. The variable domain in full, completed from reference TRBV7-9 and TRBJ2-7, reads DTGVSQNPRHKITKRGQNVTFRCDPISEHNRLYWYRQTLGQGPEFLTYFQNEAQLEKSRLLSDRFSAERPKGSFSTLEIQRTEQGDSAMYLCASSPSIEQYFGPGTRLTVT.

This clonotype was seen just once. CDR3 residues: CASSSRDRSLSQPQHF. As DNA, the CDR3 is TGTGCCAGCAGTTCCCGGGACAGGTCATTGAGTCAGCCCCAGCATTTT. The rearrangement links TRBV6-5 to TRBJ1-5; 8 bases line up with TRBD1. Losses at the gene ends were 4 bases for V and 6 bases for J; bases not matched to a gene: 11. The CDR3 totals 16 residues. Germline-derived CDR1 and CDR2 are MNHEY and SVGAGI.

This chain joins TRBV6-1 and TRBJ2-3; 7 bases are shared with TRBD1. This CDR3 is 14 amino acids long. The V segment lost 5 bases and the J segment 1 base; nucleotides outside the gene matches: 3. Germline lookup yields CDR1 MNHNS and CDR2 SASEGT. The CDR3: CASSTQGGTDTQYF. The CDR3 nucleotides read TGTGCCAGCAGTACCCAGGGGGGCACAGATACGCAGTATTTT.

This chain joins TRBV7-3 and TRBJ2-3; 9 nucleotides agree with TRBD2. Unmatched junction bases numbered 5, after V lost 4 bases and J lost 3 bases. Germline CDR1 SGHTA, CDR2 FQGTGA. There are 15 residues in the CDR3. The CDR3 nucleotides are TGTGCCAGCAGCTCTAGCGGGGTGGGTACAGATACGCAGTATTTT. Amino acids: CASSSSGVGTDTQYF.

A word on this clonotype: Given the absence of the conserved phenylalanine or tryptophan at the CDR3 end, a read error is likely. The gene calls are TRBV2 and TRBJ1-4; the D gene is possibly TRBD1 (5 bases). Trimming stripped 9 bases from V and 4 bases from J, with 12 bases between. The germline CDR1 and CDR2 sequences are SNHLY and FYNNEI. The CDR3 spans 13 residues. Here the CDR3 DNA reads TGTGCCAGTCGGGGGGACTTTAATGAAAAACTGTTTCTT. This translates into CASRGDFNEKLFL.

V is TRBV11-2 and J is TRBJ2-1; unclear D gene. Trimming took off 1 base at V and 1 base at J, with 8 bases between the two ends. The V gene's germline CDR1 is SGHAT and CDR2 FQNNGV. The CDR3 is made up of 15 amino acids. In DNA, the CDR3 is TGTGCCAGCAGCTTAGGGAGCCGATCCTACAATGAGCAGTTCTTC. This gives the protein CASSLGSRSYNEQFF.

CDR3 amino acids: CSANKPGRRANNEQFF. The CDR3 DNA is TGCAGTGCTAATAAACCGGGTCGCCGAGCGAACAATGAGCAGTTCTTC. The rearrangement joins TRBV20-1 to TRBJ2-1; no clear D gene. With 4 bases removed from V and 5 bases from J, the gap between germline ends came to 21 bases. This CDR3 has 16 amino acids. Per germline, CDR1 DFQATT and CDR2 SNEGSKA (reference sequence).

This chain joins TRBV24-1 and TRBJ2-2; 10 nucleotides align to TRBD2. V gave up 7 bases and J gave up 5 bases; unmatched junction bases: 3. The germline gives CDR1 KGHDR, CDR2 SFDVKD. The CDR3 length is 14 residues. CDR3 residues: CATSPSGRTGELFF. In nucleotides, the CDR3 is TGTGCCACCAGCCCTAGCGGGAGAACCGGGGAGCTGTTTTTT.

This clonotype occurred a few times. V is TRBV29-1 and J is TRBJ1-1, with 8 bases lining up with TRBD1. V was pared by 6 bases and J by 11 bases, with 17 bases of the junction left unmatched. CDR3 length: 14 residues. In germline, CDR1 is SQVTM, CDR2 ANQGSEA. CDR3 sequence (DNA): TGCAGCGTCCTCCCGGGACAGGCGGAAGGTGTGGCTTTCTTT. This sequence encodes CSVLPGQAEGVAFF.

At least ten counts were recorded for this clonotype. CDR3 loop: CASSLTSENEQFF. CDR3 coding DNA: TGTGCCAGTAGTCTTACTAGCGAGAATGAGCAGTTCTTC. The gene calls are TRBV19 and TRBJ2-1, with 7 bases matching TRBD2. CDR3 length: 13 amino acids. From germline, CDR1 is LNHDA and CDR2 SQIVND (reference sequence). The ends lost 5 bases at V and 7 bases at J; junction bases unmatched: 5.

This clonotype showed up many times. The V call is TRBV15, the J call TRBJ2-2; maybe TRBD2 (5 bases). The V and J ends lost 0 bases and 1 base respectively, with 9 bases between them. There are 16 residues in the CDR3. Looked up from germline, CDR1 is LNHNV and CDR2 is YYDKDF (reference sequence). CDR3 nucleotides: TGTGCCACCAGCAGAGATCTTGGAGGGAACACCGGGGAGCTGTTTTTT. This sequence encodes CATSRDLGGNTGELFF.

The chain links TRBV20-1 to TRBJ2-3; tentatively, D is TRBD1 or TRBD2 (6 bases each). This CDR3 comprises 14 residues. Trimming took 6 bases from V and 0 from J, leaving 13 bases between them. CDR1 DFQATT and CDR2 SNEGSKA come from the germline V gene (reference sequence). As DNA, the CDR3 is TGCAGTGCCCTCACAGGGAGGAGCACAGATACGCAGTATTTT. Translation gives CSALTGRSTDTQYF.

To note about this clonotype: Since a much larger clone is just one base distant, this may be a read error. The J gene is TRBJ2-7, the V gene TRBV3-1, with D possibly being TRBD1 (5 bases). CDR1 is LGHDT and CDR2 is YNNKEL in the germline V gene (reference sequence). Trimming removed 4 bases at V and 7 bases at J, with 14 bases between. This CDR3 spans 13 amino acids. The CDR3 bases are TGTGCCAGCAGCCTGGGTGGGCAGGGAGAGCAGTACTTC. Translated, it gives CASSLGGQGEQYF.

The V and J genes are TRBV2 and TRBJ1-6; a possible D gene is TRBD1 (5 bases). Trimming left V 1 base short and J 10 bases short, with 14 bases between. The CDR3 is 15 amino acids. Germline CDR1 is SNHLY and CDR2 is FYNNEI. Written as DNA, the CDR3 is TGTGCCAGCAGTGAAGTCGAGGAGGGGCTCTCACCCCTCCACTTT. Amino acids: CASSEVEEGLSPLHF.

The chain uses TRBV7-6 and TRBJ2-3, with D tentatively TRBD2 (6 bases). Germline lookup yields CDR1 SGHVS and CDR2 FNYEAQ. V was shortened by 2 bases and J by 3 bases, with 15 bases between the two germline ends. The CDR3 totals 16 residues. CDR3 residues: CASSLNPGGITDTQYF. Written as DNA, the CDR3 is TGTGCCAGCAGCTTAAACCCTGGGGGGATAACAGATACGCAGTATTTT.

V usage is TRBV12-3 or TRBV12-4 and J usage is TRBJ1-2; D unclear. The V end lost 0 bases, the J end lost 7 bases, and 3 bases lay between the germline ends. This CDR3 contains 11 residues. CDR3 in amino acids: CASSLAGGYTF. CDR3 nucleotide sequence: TGTGCCAGCAGTTTAGCGGGTGGCTACACCTTC.